Included here is one TCR beta chain sequence, with context. One entry per CDR3 protein, called by TCRdb with MiXCR from the RT-PCR reads. This sample has some 150,000 distinct CDR3 sequences, with over 30% found just once. This sample was taken from a study of patients and donors after allogeneic stem cell transplantation. Germline values: CDR1 SQVTM, CDR2 ANQGSEA. This CDR3 is built from 11 residues. Trimming took off 0 bases at V and 11 bases at J, with 8 bases between the two ends. The TCR originated in a human donor who was either an allogeneic HSCT recipient or a stem cell or donor lymphocyte infusion donor (not recorded which). It is not recorded whose cells these are; they may come from a transplant donor. The J gene is TRBJ1-5, the V gene TRBV29-1, with D unclear. What was sequenced was blood, either unsorted or a sorted T cell fraction (not recorded which). The CDR3 region is CSVEDGWAQHF. The CDR3, as DNA: TGCAGCGTTGAAGATGGGTGGGCCCAGCATTTT.